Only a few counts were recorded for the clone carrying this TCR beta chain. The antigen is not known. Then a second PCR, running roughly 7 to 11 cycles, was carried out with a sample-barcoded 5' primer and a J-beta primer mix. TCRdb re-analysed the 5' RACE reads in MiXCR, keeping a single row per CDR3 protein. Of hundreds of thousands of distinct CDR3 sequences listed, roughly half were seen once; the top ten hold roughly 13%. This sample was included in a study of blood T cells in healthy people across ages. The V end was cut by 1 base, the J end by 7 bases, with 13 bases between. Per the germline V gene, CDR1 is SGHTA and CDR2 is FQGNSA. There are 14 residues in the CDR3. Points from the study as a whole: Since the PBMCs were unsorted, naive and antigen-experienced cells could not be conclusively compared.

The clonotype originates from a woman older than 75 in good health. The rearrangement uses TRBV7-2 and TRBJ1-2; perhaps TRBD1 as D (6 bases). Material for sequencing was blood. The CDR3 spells CASSLVGQGSGYTF. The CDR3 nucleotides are TGTGCCAGCAGCTTAGTGGGGCAGGGGAGTGGCTACACCTTC. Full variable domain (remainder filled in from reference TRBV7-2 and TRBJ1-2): GAGVSQSPSNKVTEKGKDVELRCDPISGHTALYWYRQSLGQGLEFLIYFQGNSAPDKSGLPSDRFSAERTGGSVSTLTIQRTQQEDSAVYLCASSLVGQGSGYTFGSGTRLTVV.